These T cell receptor beta chains were read from a single sample in a study of long-term antiretroviral therapy in people with HIV. Measured with immunoSEQ multiplex PCR; TCRdb has only the in-frame clones, and not every one. The sample carries 17,000 or so clones, roughly four fifths recorded once. Source: unsorted PBMCs, taken 0.3 years after starting antiretroviral therapy. The receptors originated from a young man with HIV. Both conserved end residues are part of each CDR3. The D gene is left open where the match is weak. Clone size is shown for a subset of rows, as once, few, many or a class of expanded clone.

v_call,d_call,j_call,clone_size,cdr3_aa,cdr3_nt
TRBV7-6,TRBD1,TRBJ1-5,NA,CASSLRVGGTGRQPQHF,TGTGCCAGCAGCTTAAGGGTAGGCGGGACAGGGAGACAGCCCCAGCATTTT
TRBV5-1,TRBD2,TRBJ2-7,NA,CASSLGLAGGQEQYF,TGCGCCAGCAGCTTGGGACTAGCGGGGGGGCAGGAGCAGTACTTC
TRBV7-9,NA,TRBJ1-1,NA,CASSPTGRTNTEAFF,TGTGCCAGCAGCCCAACGGGACGGACGAACACTGAAGCTTTCTTT
TRBV5-1,TRBD1,TRBJ1-1,once,CASSLTGGQTEAFF,TGCGCCAGCAGCTTGACAGGGGGACAGACTGAAGCTTTCTTT
TRBV14,NA,TRBJ1-2,NA,CASSQDRGYGLTNYGYTF,TGTGCCAGCAGCCAAGATCGTGGTTACGGGCTAACTAACTATGGCTACACCTTC
TRBV5-8,TRBD2,TRBJ2-2,NA,CASSSGLANTGELFF,TGTGCCAGCAGTTCTGGACTAGCGAACACCGGGGAGCTGTTTTTT
TRBV5-1,NA,TRBJ1-1,NA,CASSPDRPEAFF,TGCGCCAGCAGCCCCGACAGGCCTGAAGCTTTCTTT
TRBV2,NA,TRBJ1-4,NA,CASSDIGPINDKLFF,TGTGCCAGCAGTGATATAGGGCCCATTAATGACAAACTGTTTTTT
TRBV28,NA,TRBJ1-2,NA,CASSLRGRQDPRGYGYTF,TGTGCCAGCAGTTTACGCGGACGCCAGGATCCAAGGGGCTATGGCTACACCTTC
TRBV29-1,NA,TRBJ1-2,NA,CTIRPREENGYTF,TGCACCATACGACCCCGGGAGGAGAATGGCTACACCTTC
TRBV7-9,NA,TRBJ1-2,NA,CASSLGGFRYGYTF,TGTGCCAGCAGCTTGGGGGGTTTTCGCTATGGCTACACCTTC
TRBV6-4,NA,TRBJ1-2,NA,CASSAELEANYYGYTF,TGTGCCAGCAGTGCCGAACTTGAGGCCAACTACTATGGCTACACCTTC
TRBV11-2,TRBD1,TRBJ1-5,NA,CASSPGRQGAGDQPQHF,TGTGCCAGCAGCCCAGGGCGACAGGGGGCAGGGGATCAGCCCCAGCATTTT
TRBV30,NA,TRBJ2-7,NA,CAWSVHRETNEQYF,TGTGCCTGGAGTGTGCACAGGGAAACGAACGAGCAGTACTTC
TRBV6-4,NA,TRBJ2-3,NA,CASSESSDTDTQYF,TGTGCCAGCAGTGAATCTAGCGACACAGATACGCAGTATTTT
TRBV4-1,NA,TRBJ2-5,NA,CASSQDSAAKRETQYF,TGCGCCAGCAGCCAAGATTCGGCCGCAAAACGGGAGACCCAGTACTTC
TRBV28,NA,TRBJ2-5,NA,CASTENGGRGGTQYF,TGTGCCAGCACCGAAAACGGGGGGCGCGGGGGGACCCAGTACTTC
TRBV29-1,NA,TRBJ1-1,NA,CSVEDWGGGTEAFF,TGCAGCGTTGAAGATTGGGGCGGGGGCACTGAAGCTTTCTTT
TRBV5-1,NA,TRBJ1-5,NA,CASSVANQPQHF,TGCGCCAGCAGCGTAGCTAATCAGCCCCAGCATTTT
TRBV11-1,TRBD1,TRBJ2-1,NA,CASSRGTGRLNEQFF,TGTGCCAGCAGCAGAGGGACAGGGAGGTTAAATGAGCAGTTCTTC
TRBV28,TRBD2,TRBJ2-1,NA,CASSFLGLENNEQFF,TGTGCCAGCAGTTTTTTAGGACTAGAAAACAATGAGCAGTTCTTC
TRBV7-2,NA,TRBJ2-7,NA,CASSLAGDFSYEQYF,TGTGCCAGCAGCTTAGCAGGGGACTTCTCCTACGAGCAGTACTTC
TRBV28,TRBD1,TRBJ2-1,NA,CASSARDRAYNEQFF,TGTGCCAGCAGTGCCCGGGACAGGGCCTACAATGAGCAGTTCTTC
TRBV15,NA,TRBJ2-5,NA,CATSRDPGETQYF,TGTGCCACCAGCAGAGATCCCGGGGAGACCCAGTACTTC
TRBV29-1,NA,TRBJ2-1,NA,CSVENVNEQFF,TGCAGCGTTGAAAATGTGAATGAGCAGTTCTTC
TRBV5-6,TRBD2,TRBJ2-5,NA,CASSLGDSGETQYF,TGTGCCAGCAGCTTGGGGGATAGCGGGGAGACCCAGTACTTC
TRBV7-9,NA,TRBJ1-1,NA,CASSLVGRGRDVSTEAFF,TGTGCCAGCAGCTTAGTTGGGCGTGGTAGGGATGTTAGCACTGAAGCTTTCTTT
TRBV27,NA,TRBJ2-7,NA,CASRERGEQYF,TGTGCCAGCAGAGAACGGGGCGAGCAGTACTTC
TRBV4-2,NA,TRBJ2-3,once,CASSQGRDTQYF,TGTGCCAGCAGCCAAGGCAGGGATACGCAGTATTTT
TRBV28,TRBD2,TRBJ2-5,NA,CASSWISGDLGETQYF,TGTGCCAGCAGTTGGATTAGCGGGGACCTGGGGGAGACCCAGTACTTC
TRBV5-4,NA,TRBJ1-1,NA,CASGGGADWMNTEAFF,TGTGCCAGCGGCGGGGGGGCAGATTGGATGAACACTGAAGCTTTCTTT
TRBV7-9,NA,TRBJ2-1,NA,CASSLEWLGVHYNEQFF,TGTGCCAGCAGCTTAGAGTGGCTAGGGGTTCACTACAATGAGCAGTTCTTC
TRBV15,NA,TRBJ2-1,NA,CATSSERDPGGEQFF,TGTGCCACCAGCAGCGAGCGGGACCCAGGGGGTGAGCAGTTCTTC
TRBV28,NA,TRBJ1-1,NA,CASPRRGVENTEAFF,TGTGCCAGCCCCCGGCGCGGGGTAGAGAACACTGAAGCTTTCTTT
TRBV6-4,TRBD2,TRBJ2-1,NA,CASSASGGANEQFF,TGTGCCAGCAGTGCTAGCGGGGGGGCCAATGAGCAGTTCTTC
TRBV5-1,TRBD1,TRBJ2-7,NA,CASSGPGQGFYEQYF,TGCGCCAGCAGCGGACCGGGACAGGGGTTCTACGAGCAGTACTTC
TRBV5-4,NA,TRBJ2-6,NA,CASSFGVGQMSPGANVLTF,TGTGCCAGCAGCTTTGGAGTGGGGCAGATGTCGCCTGGGGCCAACGTCCTGACTTTC
TRBV5-1,TRBD2,TRBJ2-3,NA,CASSLGGSGSTDTQYF,TGCGCCAGCAGCTTGGGCGGTAGCGGGAGCACAGATACGCAGTATTTT
TRBV7-9,NA,TRBJ1-4,NA,CASSYGQTNEKLFF,TGTGCCAGCAGCTACGGACAGACGAATGAAAAACTGTTTTTT
TRBV29-1,NA,TRBJ2-1,NA,CSVDPGYNEQFF,TGCAGCGTTGACCCGGGATACAATGAGCAGTTCTTC
TRBV5-1,NA,TRBJ1-1,NA,CASSPDGENTEAFF,TGCGCCAGCAGTCCCGACGGGGAGAACACTGAAGCTTTCTTT
TRBV6-1,NA,TRBJ2-6,NA,CASSATGSGANVLTF,TGTGCCAGCAGTGCGACCGGCTCTGGGGCCAACGTCCTGACTTTC
TRBV7-9,NA,TRBJ1-1,NA,CASSSTDGRAFF,TGTGCCAGCAGCTCCACGGACGGCCGGGCTTTCTTT
TRBV11-1,TRBD2,TRBJ2-3,NA,CASSLVGGAGTDTQYF,TGTGCCAGCAGCCTCGTCGGGGGGGCAGGGACAGATACGCAGTATTTT
TRBV7-9,NA,TRBJ2-7,NA,CASSLPLGYEQYF,TGTGCCAGCAGCTTACCCCTAGGTTACGAGCAGTACTTC
TRBV9,NA,TRBJ2-3,once,CASSATTRSTDTQYF,TGTGCCAGCAGCGCGACGACTAGAAGCACAGATACGCAGTATTTT
TRBV9,NA,TRBJ2-5,NA,CASSVLDGEETQYF,TGTGCCAGCAGCGTCCTGGATGGGGAAGAGACCCAGTACTTC
TRBV2,TRBD1,TRBJ1-2,NA,CASSGQGGTGGYTF,TGTGCCAGCAGTGGACAGGGTGGAACGGGGGGCTACACCTTC
TRBV9,TRBD1,TRBJ1-1,once,CASSAGTGGAGTFF,TGTGCCAGCAGCGCCGGGACAGGGGGCGCTGGGACTTTCTTT
TRBV28,TRBD2,TRBJ2-7,few,CASTLISSGAYEQYF,TGTGCCAGCACCCTTATCAGCAGCGGGGCCTACGAGCAGTACTTC
TRBV28,NA,TRBJ2-7,once,CASSLLQNAYEQYF,TGTGCCAGCAGTTTACTCCAGAATGCCTACGAGCAGTACTTC